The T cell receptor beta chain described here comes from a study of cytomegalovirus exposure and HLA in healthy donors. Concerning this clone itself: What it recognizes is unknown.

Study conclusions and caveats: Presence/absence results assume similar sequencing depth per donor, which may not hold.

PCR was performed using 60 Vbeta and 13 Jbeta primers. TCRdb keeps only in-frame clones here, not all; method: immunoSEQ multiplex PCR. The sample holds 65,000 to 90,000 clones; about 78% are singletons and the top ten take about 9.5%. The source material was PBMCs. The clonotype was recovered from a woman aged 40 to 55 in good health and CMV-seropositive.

In DNA form, the CDR3 reads TGTGCCAGCTCTCCCGGGACTAGGGCAGATACGCAGTATTTT. Its protein is CASSPGTRADTQYF. The chain joins TRBV18 to TRBJ2-3; TRBD2 matches 8 bases. The J segment lost 4 bases and the V segment lost 6 bases, leaving 6 bases of the junction unmatched. Germline V lookup: CDR1 KGHSH, CDR2 LQKENI. The CDR3 extends over 14 amino acids.